This T cell receptor (beta chain) comes out of a study of memory CD4+ T cells and cytomegalovirus serostatus. The wider study: Healthy Belgian adult donors included about nine CMV-positive and some 24 CMV-negative people.

Study-wide results and limits: Repertoires predicted CMV serostatus with median bootstrapped AUC of roughly 0.95.

Ten or more counts support this clone. Its antigen remains unidentified. Assay: immunoSEQ multiplex PCR; the TCRdb copy retains only in-frame clones and omits some. The sample carries under 55,000 clones, around 78% recorded once. Trimming at V came to 5 bases and at J to 15 bases, leaving 8 bases not matched to a gene. There are 12 residues in the CDR3. From germline, CDR1 is MDHEN and CDR2 SYDVKM. Single viable CD3+CD4+CD8-CD45RO+ cells were sorted as the memory CD4+ T cells. The TCR comes from an adult in good health and CMV-seronegative. V usage is TRBV28 and J usage is TRBJ1-3; the match to TRBD1 covers 9 bases. The source material was memory CD4+ T cells from blood. CDR3 in DNA: TGTGCCAGCAGTGCCGGGACAGGGCTCCCATATTTT. This encodes CASSAGTGLPYF.